A selection of T cell receptor beta chains follows, all from one sample in a study of vaccination effects on CD4 cells after COVID-19. Their cognate antigens are unknown. Libraries were prepared by immunoSEQ multiplex PCR; TCRdb keeps only in-frame clonotypes and omits some of them. The sample has 20,000 to 25,000 clones; around 72% are singletons. Sample: CD4+ T cells from PBMCs cultured with HCoV-NL63 spike peptides, taken before COVID-19 vaccination. The receptors here all came from a human donor who received a COVID-19 vaccine. Both conserved end residues are part of each CDR3. The D gene is left open where the match is weak. Size values are once, few and many counts, or a class for expanded clones, and some rows have none.

J | size | V | D | DNA | CDR3
TRBJ2-7 | . | TRBV4-1 | TRBD1 | TGCGCCAGCAGCCAACCGGGACAGGGGTTCTACGAGCAGTACTTC | CASSQPGQGFYEQYF
TRBJ1-6 | few | TRBV4-3 | TRBD1 | TGCGCCAGCAGCCAAGATTTCCAGGGGGTTTCACCCCTCCACTTT | CASSQDFQGVSPLHF
TRBJ2-7 | . | TRBV3-1/TRBV3-2 | . | TGTGCCAGCAGACCCGGAGGGGGGGTAGAGCAGTACTTC | CASRPGGGVEQYF
TRBJ2-6 | . | TRBV30 | . | TGTGCCTGGAGTGTACTAGGCTCTGGGGCCAACGTCCTGACTTTC | CAWSVLGSGANVLTF
TRBJ1-4 | . | TRBV4-3 | . | TGCGCCAGCAGCCAGAAACGGGGCCATAATGAAAAACTGTTTTTT | CASSQKRGHNEKLFF
TRBJ1-3 | few | TRBV5-4 | TRBD1 | TGTGCCAGCAGCCCCGGACAGGGTGGAAACACCATATATTTT | CASSPGQGGNTIYF
TRBJ1-3 | . | TRBV6-5 | . | TGTGCCAGCTCGGGGTCTGGAAACACCATATATTTT | CASSGSGNTIYF
TRBJ1-1 | . | TRBV7-2 | . | TGTGCCAGCAGCTTAGTCTCCAGGGGAGGGAACACTGAAGCTTTCTTT | CASSLVSRGGNTEAFF
TRBJ2-7 | . | TRBV3-1/TRBV3-2 | TRBD1 | TGTGCCAGCAGCCAAGAGGGGACAGGGGTAAAGCAGTACTTC | CASSQEGTGVKQYF
TRBJ2-3 | . | TRBV19 | TRBD2 | TGTGCCAGTAGGTATGGGCGGGAGGCGGGCACAGATACGCAGTATTTT | CASRYGREAGTDTQYF
TRBJ2-5 | . | TRBV6-2/TRBV6-3 | . | TGTGCCAGCAGTTACTCGTGGGGGCGCGAGACCCAGTACTTC | CASSYSWGRETQYF
TRBJ1-6 | . | TRBV5-1 | . | TGCGCCAGCAGCCTTGGGGTCCGGAATTCACCCCTCCACTTT | CASSLGVRNSPLHF
TRBJ2-5 | . | TRBV6-6 | . | TGTGCCAGCACCCCACCCGGACGGGAGACCCAGTACTTC | CASTPPGRETQYF
TRBJ2-5 | . | TRBV20-1 | TRBD2 | TGCAGTGCTAGTACCCTAGCGGGCAGGCAAGAGACCCAGTACTTC | CSASTLAGRQETQYF
TRBJ2-7 | . | TRBV25-1 | TRBD1 | TGTGCCAGCAGTGTCGGTCCCCGACAGGGTTATTACGAGCAGTACTTC | CASSVGPRQGYYEQYF
TRBJ1-5 | . | TRBV9 | . | TGTGCCAGCAGCGTCGGGGGAAGTCAGCCCCAGCATTTT | CASSVGGSQPQHF
TRBJ1-1 | . | TRBV6-5 | . | TGTGCCAGCAGTTTTGGGATGAACACTGAAGCTTTCTTT | CASSFGMNTEAFF
TRBJ2-7 | . | TRBV10-3 | . | TGTGCCATCAGTGATGTCTTCTCCTACGAGCAGTACTTC | CAISDVFSYEQYF
TRBJ2-7 | . | TRBV11-2 | . | TGTGCCAGCAGCCCCTCGCCTACAGGATACGAGCAGTACTTC | CASSPSPTGYEQYF
TRBJ1-1 | . | TRBV29-1 | . | TGCAGCGTTGAACAATGGAGGGGCACTGAAGCTTTCTTT | CSVEQWRGTEAFF
TRBJ2-3 | . | TRBV15 | . | TGTGCCACCAGCAGAGATACGGGGGCGCGGACAGATACGCAGTATTTT | CATSRDTGARTDTQYF
TRBJ1-5 | few | TRBV27 | . | TGTGCCAGCAGTTTAGAAGTCAGATCCGGGCAGCCCCAGCATTTT | CASSLEVRSGQPQHF
TRBJ1-5 | . | TRBV24-1 | . | TGTGCCACCAGTGATGTCACCGCAGTTAGCAATCAGCCCCAGCATTTT | CATSDVTAVSNQPQHF
TRBJ1-5 | . | TRBV6-5 | . | TGTGCCAGCCCTAGGCAGCCCCAGCATTTT | CASPRQPQHF
TRBJ2-7 | . | TRBV3-1/TRBV3-2 | . | TGTGCCAGCAGCCAGGCAGGTGGAAGCTCCTACGAGCAGTACTTC | CASSQAGGSSYEQYF